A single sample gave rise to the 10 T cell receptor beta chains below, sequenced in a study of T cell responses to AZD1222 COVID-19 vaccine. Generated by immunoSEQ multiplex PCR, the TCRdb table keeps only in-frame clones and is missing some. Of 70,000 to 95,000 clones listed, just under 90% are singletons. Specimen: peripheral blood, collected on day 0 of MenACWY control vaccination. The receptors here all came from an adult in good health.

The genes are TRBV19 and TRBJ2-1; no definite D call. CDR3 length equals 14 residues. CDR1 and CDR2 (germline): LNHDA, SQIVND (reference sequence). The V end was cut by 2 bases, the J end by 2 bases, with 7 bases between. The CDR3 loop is CASSIRHAYNEQFF. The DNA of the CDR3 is TGTGCCAGTAGTATAAGACACGCCTACAATGAGCAGTTCTTC. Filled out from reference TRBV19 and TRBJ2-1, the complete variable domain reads DGGITQSPKYLFRKEGQNVTLSCEQNLNHDAMYWYRQDPGQGLRLIYYSQIVNDFQKGDIAEGYSVSREKKESFPLTVTSAQKNPTAFYLCASSIRHAYNEQFFGPGTRLTVL.

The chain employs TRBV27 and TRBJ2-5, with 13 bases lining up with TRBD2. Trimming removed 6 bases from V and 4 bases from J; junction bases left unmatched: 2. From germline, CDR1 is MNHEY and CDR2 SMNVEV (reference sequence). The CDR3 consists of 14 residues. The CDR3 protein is CASRGTSGAETQYF. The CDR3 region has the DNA TGTGCCAGCAGAGGGACTAGCGGGGCAGAGACCCAGTACTTC.

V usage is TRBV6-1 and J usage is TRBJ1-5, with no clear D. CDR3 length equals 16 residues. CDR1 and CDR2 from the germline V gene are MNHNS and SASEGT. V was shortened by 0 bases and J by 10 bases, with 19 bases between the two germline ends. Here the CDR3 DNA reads TGTGCCAGCAGTGAAGCAGGCATAACCAAATCAGGACCCCAGCATTTT. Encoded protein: CASSEAGITKSGPQHF.

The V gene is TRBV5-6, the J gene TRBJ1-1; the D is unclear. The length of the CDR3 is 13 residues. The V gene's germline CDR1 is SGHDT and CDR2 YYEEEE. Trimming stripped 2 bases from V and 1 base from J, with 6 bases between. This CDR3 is CASSFNANTEAFF. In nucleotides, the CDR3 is TGTGCCAGCAGCTTCAACGCGAACACTGAAGCTTTCTTT. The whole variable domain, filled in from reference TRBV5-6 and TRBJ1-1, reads DAGVTQSPTHLIKTRGQQVTLRCSPKSGHDTVSWYQQALGQGPQFIFQYYEEEERQRGNFPDRFSGHQFPNYSSELNVNALLLGDSALYLCASSFNANTEAFFGQGTRLTVV.

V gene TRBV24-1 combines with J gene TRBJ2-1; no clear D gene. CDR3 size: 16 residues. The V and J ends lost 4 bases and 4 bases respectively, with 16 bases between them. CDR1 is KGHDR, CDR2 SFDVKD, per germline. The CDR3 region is CATSDVGRGFYNEQFF. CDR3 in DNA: TGTGCCACCAGTGACGTAGGACGTGGGTTTTACAATGAGCAGTTCTTC.

CDR3: CASGQGETQYF. In nucleotides, the CDR3 is TGCGCCAGCGGACAGGGGGAGACCCAGTACTTC. V and J are TRBV5-1 and TRBJ2-5, with 9 bases that match TRBD1. The germline CDR1 and CDR2 sequences are SGHRS and YFSETQ. With V trimmed by 7 bases and J by 5 bases, 0 bases remained unmatched. This CDR3 has 11 residues.

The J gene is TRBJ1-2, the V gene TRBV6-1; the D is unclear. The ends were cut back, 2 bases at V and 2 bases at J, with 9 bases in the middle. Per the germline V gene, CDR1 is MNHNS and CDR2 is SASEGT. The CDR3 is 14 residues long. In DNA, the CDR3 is TGTGCCAGCAGTGAATTCGGTCGGAACTATGGCTACACCTTC. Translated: CASSEFGRNYGYTF.

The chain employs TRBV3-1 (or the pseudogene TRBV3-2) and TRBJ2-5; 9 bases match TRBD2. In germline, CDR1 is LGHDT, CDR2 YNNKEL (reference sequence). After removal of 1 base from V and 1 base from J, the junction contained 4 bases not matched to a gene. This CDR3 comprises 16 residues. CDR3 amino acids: CASSQAVTSGQETQYF. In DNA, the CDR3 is TGTGCCAGCAGCCAAGCCGTGACTAGCGGCCAAGAGACCCAGTACTTC.

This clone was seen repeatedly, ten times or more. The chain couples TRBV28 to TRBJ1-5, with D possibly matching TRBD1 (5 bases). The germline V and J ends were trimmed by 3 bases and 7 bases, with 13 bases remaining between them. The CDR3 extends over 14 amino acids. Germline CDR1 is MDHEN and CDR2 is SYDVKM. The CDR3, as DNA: TGTGCCAGCAGTTTCTTCCAGGGAGACCAGCCCCAGCATTTT. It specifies CASSFFQGDQPQHF.

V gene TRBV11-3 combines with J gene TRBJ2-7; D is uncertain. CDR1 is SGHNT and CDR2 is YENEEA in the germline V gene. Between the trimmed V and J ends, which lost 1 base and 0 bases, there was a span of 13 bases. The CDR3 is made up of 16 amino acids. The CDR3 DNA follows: TGTGCCAGCAGCTTAGGAGGCTGGAACAGCTCCTACGAGCAGTACTTC. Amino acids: CASSLGGWNSSYEQYF.